The next 10 T cell receptor beta chains were all read from a single sample in a study of identifying expanded T cells in peripheral blood. This table comes from immunoSEQ multiplex PCR, and its TCRdb copy is limited to in-frame clones, with some not included. The data hold roughly 100,000 clones, with 88% observed a single time. Specimen: blood. The source of these receptors is a person aged 18 to 69 in good health.

A remark on this clone: This sample also contains other DNA sequences that code for the same CDR3. The chain is built from TRBV9 and TRBJ2-7; TRBD1 or TRBD2 may be the D gene (5 bases each). In germline, CDR1 is SGDLS, CDR2 YYNGEE. The CDR3 length is 16 residues. The V end lost 0 bases, the J end lost 2 bases, and 15 bases lay between the germline ends. The CDR3 here is CASSVATGQGPYEQYF. For the CDR3, the DNA is TGTGCCAGCAGCGTAGCTACTGGGCAGGGACCCTACGAGCAGTACTTC.

The chain recombines TRBV7-9 with TRBJ2-5; possibly TRBD1 for D (5 bases). V gave up 2 bases and J gave up 2 bases, with 15 bases separating them. The CDR3 extends over 16 amino acids. The germline gives CDR1 SEHNR, CDR2 FQNEAQ (reference sequence). This chain's CDR3 is CASSLSLGRGQETQYF. CDR3 coding DNA: TGTGCCAGCAGCTTATCCTTGGGGCGCGGACAAGAGACCCAGTACTTC.

CDR3 coding DNA: TGTGCTAGTGGTGCGGAGAGGGGCGGGGAGCTGTTTTTT. Translating it yields CASGAERGGELFF. V gene TRBV12-5 combines with J gene TRBJ2-2, with D perhaps given as TRBD1 or TRBD2 (5 bases each). Per the germline V gene, CDR1 is LGHNT and CDR2 is FRNRAP. The CDR3 contains 13 residues. Trimming pared 5 bases from V and 7 bases from J, leaving 11 bases between.

V usage is TRBV7-3 and J usage is TRBJ2-5; D gene unclear. This CDR3 is 13 amino acids long. In germline, CDR1 is SGHTA, CDR2 FQGTGA. Trimming stripped 2 bases from V and 4 bases from J, with 8 bases between. Here the CDR3 DNA reads TGTGCCAGCAGCTTATACGAGAGAGAGACCCAGTACTTC. This sequence encodes CASSLYERETQYF.

The chain carries TRBV30 and TRBJ1-6, with a possible D match to TRBD1 (5 bases). Trimming left V 4 bases short and J 8 bases short, with 15 bases between. Germline loops: CDR1 GTSNPN, CDR2 SVGIG (reference sequence). This CDR3 has 14 amino acids. CDR3 DNA sequence: TGTGCCTGGACCAGGGCAGCGGGGGATTCACCCCTCCACTTT. Encoded protein: CAWTRAAGDSPLHF.

The chain links TRBV7-9 to TRBJ1-6; weak D call: TRBD1 (6 bases). The CDR3 spans 15 residues. Per the germline V gene, CDR1 is SEHNR and CDR2 is FQNEAQ (reference sequence). The V end lost 2 bases, the J end lost 7 bases, and 12 bases lay between the germline ends. The CDR3 DNA sequence: TGTGCCAGCAGCTTATCGTCACAGGGAAATTCACCCCTCCACTTT. It encodes CASSLSSQGNSPLHF.

J is TRBJ2-7 and V is TRBV19; D not resolved. Germline V CDR1 and CDR2: LNHDA, SQIVND (reference sequence). Trimming took 5 bases from V and 0 from J, leaving 5 bases between them. The CDR3 is 12 amino acids. CDR3 sequence (DNA): TGTGCCAGTAGTTCCAGCTCCTACGAGCAGTACTTC. This encodes CASSSSSYEQYF.

The sample holds one count of this clone. This sequence joins TRBV10-3 and TRBJ2-1; 9 nucleotides line up with TRBD1. Germline assignment: CDR1 ENHRY and CDR2 SYGVKD. V gave up 4 bases and J gave up 3 bases; unmatched junction bases: 1. The CDR3 spans 14 residues. In nucleotides, the CDR3 is TGTGCCATCAGTGTGGGACAGGGCTACAATGAGCAGTTCTTC. The encoded protein is CAISVGQGYNEQFF.

Points on this clone: A read error may explain this, as a much larger clone is one base away. The chain uses TRBV6-4 and TRBJ2-2; possible D gene TRBD2, 5 bases. V lost 0 bases to trimming and J lost 0 bases, with 5 bases between them. The CDR3 is 15 residues long. The germline V gene has CDR1 MRHNA and CDR2 SNTAGT. CDR3 region: CASSDSSANTGELFF. CDR3 DNA: TGTGCCAGCAGTGACTCTAGCGCGAACACCGGGGAGCTGTTTTTT.

This clone was picked up a small number of times. J is TRBJ2-7 and V is TRBV6-6; perhaps TRBD1 as D (5 bases). V lost 6 bases, J lost 3 bases, and 12 bases lay in between. This CDR3 is 13 amino acids long. CDR1 and CDR2 (germline): MNHNY, SVGAGI (reference sequence). CDR3 in amino acids: CASRVQGDYEQYF. The CDR3 DNA reads TGTGCCAGCAGGGTGCAGGGCGACTACGAGCAGTACTTC.